Included here is one T cell receptor (beta chain) sequence, with context. Sequencing was performed with immunoSEQ multiplex PCR; in TCRdb, only in-frame clones are kept and a portion is missing. The profile shows fewer than 350,000 clones, 65% to 90% of them singletons. Enrolled through a virtual design, the participants were between roughly 18 and 90 years of age and came from about two dozen US areas. V was cut by 5 bases and J by 3 bases, with 5 bases left in between. The CDR3 extends over 11 amino acids. Germline-derived CDR1 and CDR2 are MGHDK and SYGVNS. The record originates from a study of blood T cell repertoires in COVID-19. Study at large: Researchers got acute and convalescent COVID-19 samples from the United States, Italy and Spain. The cDNA or gDNA used as material had been derived from T cells, B-cell-depleted T cells, or PBMCs.

The specimen was PBMCs or T cells enriched from blood (not recorded which). The source of this sequence is a woman aged 40 to 50 with acute COVID-19. The chain employs TRBV25-1 and TRBJ2-7; unclear D gene. CDR3 in amino acids: CASSTSYEQYF. The CDR3, as DNA: TGTGCCAGCAGTACAAGCTACGAGCAGTACTTC.